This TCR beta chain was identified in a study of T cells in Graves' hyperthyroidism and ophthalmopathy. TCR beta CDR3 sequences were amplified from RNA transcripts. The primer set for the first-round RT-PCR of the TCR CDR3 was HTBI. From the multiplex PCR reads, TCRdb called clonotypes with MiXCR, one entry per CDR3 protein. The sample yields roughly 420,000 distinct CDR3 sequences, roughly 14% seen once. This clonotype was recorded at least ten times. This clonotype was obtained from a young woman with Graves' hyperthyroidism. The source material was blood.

The CDR3 sequence is CASRYAGGRETQYF. CDR3 coding DNA: TGTGCCAGCAGATATGCGGGAGGGAGGGAGACCCAGTACTTC. The rearrangement uses TRBV12-3 or TRBV12-4 and TRBJ2-5; 9 bases match TRBD2. J was trimmed by 5 bases and V by 6 bases; bases with no gene match: 7. CDR3 size: 14 residues.